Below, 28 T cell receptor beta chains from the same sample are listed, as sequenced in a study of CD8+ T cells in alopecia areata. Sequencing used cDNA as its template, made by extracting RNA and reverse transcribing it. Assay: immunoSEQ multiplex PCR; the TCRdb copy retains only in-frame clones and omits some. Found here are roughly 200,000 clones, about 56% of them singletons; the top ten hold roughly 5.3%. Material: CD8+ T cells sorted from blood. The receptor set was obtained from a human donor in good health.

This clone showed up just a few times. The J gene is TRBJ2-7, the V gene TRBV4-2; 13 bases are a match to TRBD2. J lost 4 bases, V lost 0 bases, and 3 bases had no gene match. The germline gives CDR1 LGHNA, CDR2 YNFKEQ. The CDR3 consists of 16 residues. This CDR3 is CASSQETSGGFYEQYF. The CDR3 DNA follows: TGTGCCAGCAGCCAAGAGACTAGCGGGGGGTTTTACGAGCAGTACTTC.

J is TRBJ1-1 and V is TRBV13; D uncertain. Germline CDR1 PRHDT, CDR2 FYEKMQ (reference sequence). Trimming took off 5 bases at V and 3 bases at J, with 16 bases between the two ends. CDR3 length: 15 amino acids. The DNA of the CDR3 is TGTGCCAGCAGCCCGGTGGGGTATGCGGACACTGAAGCTTTCTTT. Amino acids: CASSPVGYADTEAFF.

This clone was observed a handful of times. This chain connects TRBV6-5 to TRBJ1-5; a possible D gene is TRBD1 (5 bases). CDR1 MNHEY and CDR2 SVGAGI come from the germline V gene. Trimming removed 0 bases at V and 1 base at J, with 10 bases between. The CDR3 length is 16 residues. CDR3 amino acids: CASSYSGGMSNQPQHF. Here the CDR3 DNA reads TGTGCCAGCAGTTACTCTGGGGGGATGAGCAATCAGCCCCAGCATTTT.

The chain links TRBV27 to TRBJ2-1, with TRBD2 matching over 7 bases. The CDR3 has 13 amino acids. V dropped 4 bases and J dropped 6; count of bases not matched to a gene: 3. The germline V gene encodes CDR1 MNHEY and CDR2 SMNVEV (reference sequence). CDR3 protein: CASSSTSVNEQFF. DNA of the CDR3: TGTGCCAGCAGTTCAACTAGCGTCAATGAGCAGTTCTTC.

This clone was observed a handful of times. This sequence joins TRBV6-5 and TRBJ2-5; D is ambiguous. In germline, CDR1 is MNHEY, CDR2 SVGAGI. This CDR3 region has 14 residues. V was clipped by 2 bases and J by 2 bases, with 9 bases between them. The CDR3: CASSYLGQQETQYF. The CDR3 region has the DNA TGTGCCAGCAGTTACCTTGGGCAGCAAGAGACCCAGTACTTC.

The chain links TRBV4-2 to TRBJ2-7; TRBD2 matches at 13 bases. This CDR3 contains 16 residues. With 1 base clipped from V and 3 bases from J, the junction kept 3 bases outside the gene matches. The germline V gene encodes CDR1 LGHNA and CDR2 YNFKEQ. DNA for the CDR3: TGTGCCAGCAGCCAAGGGACTAGCGGGGGTAACTACGAGCAGTACTTC. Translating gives CASSQGTSGGNYEQYF.

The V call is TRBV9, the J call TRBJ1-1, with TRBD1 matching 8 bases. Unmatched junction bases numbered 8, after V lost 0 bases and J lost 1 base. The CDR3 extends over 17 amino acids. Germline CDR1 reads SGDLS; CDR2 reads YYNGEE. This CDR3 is CASSVDLAGGGNTEAFF. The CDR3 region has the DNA TGTGCCAGCAGCGTAGATCTGGCAGGGGGCGGGAACACTGAAGCTTTCTTT.

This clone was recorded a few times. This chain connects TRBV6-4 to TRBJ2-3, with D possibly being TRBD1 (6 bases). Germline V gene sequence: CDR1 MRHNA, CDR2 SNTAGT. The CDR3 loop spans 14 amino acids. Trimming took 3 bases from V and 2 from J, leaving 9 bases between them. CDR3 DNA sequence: TGTGCCAGCAGTGAAGGGGGTAACACAGATACGCAGTATTTT. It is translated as CASSEGGNTDTQYF.

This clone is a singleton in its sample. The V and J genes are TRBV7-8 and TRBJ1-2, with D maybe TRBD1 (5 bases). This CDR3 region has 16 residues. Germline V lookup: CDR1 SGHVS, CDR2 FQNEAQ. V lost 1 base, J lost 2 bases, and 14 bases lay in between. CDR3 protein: CASSLGGGVGNYGYTF. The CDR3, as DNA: TGTGCCAGCAGCTTAGGGGGAGGGGTCGGCAACTATGGCTACACCTTC.

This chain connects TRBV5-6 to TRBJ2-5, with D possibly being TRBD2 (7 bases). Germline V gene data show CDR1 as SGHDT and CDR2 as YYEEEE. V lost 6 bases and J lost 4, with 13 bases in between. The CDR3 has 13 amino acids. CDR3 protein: CASTTGGRETQYF. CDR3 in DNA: TGTGCCAGCACCACGGGGGGCCGAGAGACCCAGTACTTC.

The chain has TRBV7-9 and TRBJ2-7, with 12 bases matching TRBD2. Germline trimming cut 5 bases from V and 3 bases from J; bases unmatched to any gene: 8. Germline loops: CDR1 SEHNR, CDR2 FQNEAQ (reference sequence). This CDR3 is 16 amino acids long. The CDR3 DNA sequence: TGTGCCAGCAGCCCGCGACTAGCGGGGGAGCTCTACGAGCAGTACTTC. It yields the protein CASSPRLAGELYEQYF. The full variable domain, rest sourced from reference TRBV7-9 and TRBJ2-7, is DTGVSQNPRHKITKRGQNVTFRCDPISEHNRLYWYRQTLGQGPEFLTYFQNEAQLEKSRLLSDRFSAERPKGSFSTLEIQRTEQGDSAMYLCASSPRLAGELYEQYFGPGTRLTVT.

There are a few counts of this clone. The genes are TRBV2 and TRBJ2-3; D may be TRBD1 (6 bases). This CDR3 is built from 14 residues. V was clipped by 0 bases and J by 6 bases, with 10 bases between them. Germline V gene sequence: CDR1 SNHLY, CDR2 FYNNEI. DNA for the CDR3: TGTGCCAGCAGTGAAGCGCAGGGGCCGGATACGCAGTATTTT. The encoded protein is CASSEAQGPDTQYF.

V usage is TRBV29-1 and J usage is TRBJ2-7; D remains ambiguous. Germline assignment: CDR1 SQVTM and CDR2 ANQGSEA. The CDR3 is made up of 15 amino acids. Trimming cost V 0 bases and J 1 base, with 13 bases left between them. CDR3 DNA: TGCAGCGTTGAAGATCCCGGTAAAGGGTCCTACGAGCAGTACTTC. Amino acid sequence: CSVEDPGKGSYEQYF.

The CDR3 here is CASSMASEVFSPQHF. The CDR3 nucleotides read TGTGCCAGCAGCATGGCCTCGGAGGTCTTTTCGCCCCAGCATTTT. The chain has TRBV7-8 and TRBJ1-5; unclear D gene. The V and J ends lost 5 bases and 9 bases respectively, with 20 bases between them. Germline loops: CDR1 SGHVS, CDR2 FQNEAQ. The CDR3 is 15 amino acids.

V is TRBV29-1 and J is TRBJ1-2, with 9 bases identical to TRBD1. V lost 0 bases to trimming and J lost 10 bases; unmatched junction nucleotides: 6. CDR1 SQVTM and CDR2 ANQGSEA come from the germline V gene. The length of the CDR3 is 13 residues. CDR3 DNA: TGCAGCGTTGAAGAGGACAGGGGCAAGGACTACACCTTC. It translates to CSVEEDRGKDYTF. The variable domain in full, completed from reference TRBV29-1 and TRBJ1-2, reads SAVISQKPSRDICQRGTSLTIQCQVDSQVTMMFWYRQQPGQSLTLIATANQGSEATYESGFVIDKFPISRPNLTFSTLTVSNMSPEDSSIYLCSVEEDRGKDYTFGSGTRLTVV.

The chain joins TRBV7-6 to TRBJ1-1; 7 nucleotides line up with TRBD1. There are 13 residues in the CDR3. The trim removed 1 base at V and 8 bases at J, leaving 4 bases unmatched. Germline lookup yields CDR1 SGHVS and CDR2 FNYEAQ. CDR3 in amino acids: CASSLGLGQEAFF. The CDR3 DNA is TGTGCCAGCAGCTTAGGTTTGGGACAGGAAGCTTTCTTT.

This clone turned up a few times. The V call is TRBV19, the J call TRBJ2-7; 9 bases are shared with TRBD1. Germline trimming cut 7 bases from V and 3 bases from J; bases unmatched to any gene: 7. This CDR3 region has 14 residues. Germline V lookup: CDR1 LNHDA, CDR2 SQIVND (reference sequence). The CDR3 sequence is CASIGGQGYYEQYF. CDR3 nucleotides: TGTGCCAGTATTGGCGGACAGGGGTACTACGAGCAGTACTTC. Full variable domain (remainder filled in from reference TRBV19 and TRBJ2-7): DGGITQSPKYLFRKEGQNVTLSCEQNLNHDAMYWYRQDPGQGLRLIYYSQIVNDFQKGDIAEGYSVSREKKESFPLTVTSAQKNPTAFYLCASIGGQGYYEQYFGPGTRLTVT.

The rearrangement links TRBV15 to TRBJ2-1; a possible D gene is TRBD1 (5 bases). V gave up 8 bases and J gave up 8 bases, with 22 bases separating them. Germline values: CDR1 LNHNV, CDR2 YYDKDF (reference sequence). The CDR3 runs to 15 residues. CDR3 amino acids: CATCPGQTVRDEQFF. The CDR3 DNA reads TGTGCCACCTGCCCAGGGCAGACGGTTAGGGATGAGCAGTTCTTC.

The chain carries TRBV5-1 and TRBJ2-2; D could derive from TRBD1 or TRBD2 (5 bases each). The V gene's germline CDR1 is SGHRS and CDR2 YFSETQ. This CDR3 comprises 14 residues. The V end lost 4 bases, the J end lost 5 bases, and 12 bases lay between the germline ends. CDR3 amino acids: CASSPGTTTGELFF. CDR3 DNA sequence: TGCGCCAGCAGCCCCGGGACGACTACCGGGGAGCTGTTTTTT.

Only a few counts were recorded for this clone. CDR3 protein: CASSVLGADTQYF. CDR3 sequence (DNA): TGTGCCAGTAGTGTCCTCGGGGCAGATACGCAGTATTTT. The chain joins TRBV19 to TRBJ2-3, with D possibly being TRBD2 (5 bases). Germline CDR1 reads LNHDA; CDR2 reads SQIVND (reference sequence). The CDR3 has 13 residues. With 5 bases removed from V and 4 bases from J, the gap between germline ends came to 10 bases.

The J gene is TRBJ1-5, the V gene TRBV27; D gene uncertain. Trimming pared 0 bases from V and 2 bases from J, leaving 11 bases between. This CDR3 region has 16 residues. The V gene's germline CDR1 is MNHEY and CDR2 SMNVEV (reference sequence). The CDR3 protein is CASSLSPPWGNQPQHF. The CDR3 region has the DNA TGTGCCAGCAGTTTATCTCCCCCGTGGGGCAATCAGCCCCAGCATTTT.

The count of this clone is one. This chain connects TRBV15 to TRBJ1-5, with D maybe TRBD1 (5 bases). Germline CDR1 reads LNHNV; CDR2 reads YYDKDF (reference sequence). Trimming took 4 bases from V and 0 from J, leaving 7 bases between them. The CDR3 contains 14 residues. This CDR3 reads CATSTDNSNQPQHF. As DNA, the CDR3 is TGTGCCACCAGCACGGACAATAGCAATCAGCCCCAGCATTTT.

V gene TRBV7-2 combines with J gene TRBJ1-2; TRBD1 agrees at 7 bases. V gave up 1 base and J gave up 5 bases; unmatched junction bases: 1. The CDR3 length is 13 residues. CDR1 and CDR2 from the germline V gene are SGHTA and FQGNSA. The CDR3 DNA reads TGTGCCAGCAGCTTAGGGGGACAGTATGGCTACACCTTC. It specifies CASSLGGQYGYTF.

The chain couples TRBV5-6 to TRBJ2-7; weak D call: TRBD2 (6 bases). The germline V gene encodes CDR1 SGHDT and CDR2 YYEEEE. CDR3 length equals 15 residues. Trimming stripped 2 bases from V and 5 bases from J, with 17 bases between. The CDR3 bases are TGTGCCAGCAGCTTCCCCCGCCAGGGAGGCCACGAGCAGTACTTC. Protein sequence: CASSFPRQGGHEQYF.

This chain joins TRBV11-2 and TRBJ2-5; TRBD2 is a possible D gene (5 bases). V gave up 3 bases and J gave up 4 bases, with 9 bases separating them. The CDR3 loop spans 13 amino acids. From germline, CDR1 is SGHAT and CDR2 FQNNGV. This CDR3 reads CASSLWELETQYF. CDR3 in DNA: TGTGCCAGCAGCTTGTGGGAGCTAGAGACCCAGTACTTC.

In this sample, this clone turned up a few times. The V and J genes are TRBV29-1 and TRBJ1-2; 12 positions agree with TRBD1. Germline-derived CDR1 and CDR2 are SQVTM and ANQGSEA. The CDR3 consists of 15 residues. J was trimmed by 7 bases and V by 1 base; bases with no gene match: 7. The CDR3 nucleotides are TGCAGCGTTGAAGGGGACAGGGGGCTAAGGGGTGGCTACACCTTC. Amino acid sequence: CSVEGDRGLRGGYTF.

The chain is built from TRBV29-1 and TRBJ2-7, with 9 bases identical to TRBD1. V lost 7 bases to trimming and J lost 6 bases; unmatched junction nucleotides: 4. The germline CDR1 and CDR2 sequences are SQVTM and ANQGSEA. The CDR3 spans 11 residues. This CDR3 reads CSATTGGEQYF. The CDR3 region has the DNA TGCAGCGCCACGACAGGGGGCGAGCAGTACTTC.

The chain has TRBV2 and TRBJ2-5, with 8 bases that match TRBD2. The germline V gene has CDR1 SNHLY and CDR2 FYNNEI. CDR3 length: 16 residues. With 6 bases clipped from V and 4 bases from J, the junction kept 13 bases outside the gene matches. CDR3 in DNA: TGTGCCAGCAGCGCCGGCCGGGAGGGTGGATCAGAGACCCAGTACTTC. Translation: CASSAGREGGSETQYF.